These 21 T cell receptor beta chains were all obtained from the same sample, sequenced in a study of control samples from healthy donors and cancer patients. Sequencing was performed with immunoSEQ multiplex PCR; in TCRdb, only in-frame clones are kept and a portion is missing. The sample contains roughly 150,000 clones, about nine tenths of which appear only once. Sequenced input: blood. All receptors derive from a man aged 30 to 45 in good health.

The chain recombines TRBV14 with TRBJ2-3; a weak D match, TRBD2 (5 bases). This CDR3 is 12 amino acids long. The V gene's germline CDR1 is SGHDN and CDR2 FVKESK. Trimming shortened V by 4 bases and J by 5 bases, and 7 bases separated the two germline ends. CDR3 in amino acids: CASSLRGDTQYF. The DNA of the CDR3 is TGTGCCAGCAGCCTTCGGGGAGATACGCAGTATTTT.

The chain couples TRBV30 to TRBJ2-3; possibly TRBD2 for D (5 bases). Trimming took off 4 bases at V and 6 bases at J, with 8 bases between the two ends. Germline V gene lookup returns CDR1 GTSNPN and CDR2 SVGIG (reference sequence). This CDR3 has 11 residues. The CDR3 DNA is TGTGCCTGGAAAGGACTGGATACGCAGTATTTT. Translation gives CAWKGLDTQYF.

The V gene is TRBV11-2, the J gene TRBJ1-1, with a tentative D call TRBD1 (5 bases). CDR3 size: 13 residues. Germline loops: CDR1 SGHAT, CDR2 FQNNGV. Trimming took 5 bases from V and 8 from J, leaving 15 bases between them. DNA of the CDR3: TGTGCCAGCAGCCCCCTAACCAGGGCCGAAGCTTTCTTT. Protein: CASSPLTRAEAFF.

V usage is TRBV6-6 and J usage is TRBJ2-7; 11 nucleotides match TRBD1. The V segment lost 6 bases and the J segment 6 bases; nucleotides outside the gene matches: 4. Per the germline V gene, CDR1 is MNHNY and CDR2 is SVGAGI (reference sequence). The CDR3 is 13 residues long. The CDR3: CASRGTGGSEQYF. In nucleotides, the CDR3 is TGTGCCAGCAGGGGGACAGGGGGTTCCGAGCAGTACTTC.

The chain joins TRBV29-1 to TRBJ2-7; D gene unclear. Germline loops: CDR1 SQVTM, CDR2 ANQGSEA. The V end was cut by 2 bases, the J end by 2 bases, with 7 bases between. This CDR3 comprises 12 residues. CDR3 sequence: CSVENSTYEQYF. CDR3 DNA: TGCAGCGTTGAAAACAGTACCTACGAGCAGTACTTC.

This clone was seen a handful of times. J is TRBJ1-4 and V is TRBV2; a possible D gene is TRBD1 (5 bases). The CDR3 totals 13 residues. Trimming stripped 6 bases from V and 7 bases from J, with 12 bases between. The germline V gene encodes CDR1 SNHLY and CDR2 FYNNEI. This chain's CDR3 is CASSRQPAEKLFF. The DNA of the CDR3 is TGTGCCAGCAGCAGACAGCCCGCTGAAAAACTGTTTTTT. Together with reference TRBV2 and TRBJ1-4, the CDR3 gives the full variable domain: EPEVTQTPSHQVTQMGQEVILRCVPISNHLYFYWYRQILGQKVEFLVSFYNNEISEKSEIFDDQFSVERPDGSNFTLKIRSTKLEDSAMYFCASSRQPAEKLFFGSGTQLSVL.

This clone appeared a single time. This sequence joins TRBV11-3 and TRBJ1-1, with a tentative D call TRBD1 (5 bases). Germline assignment: CDR1 SGHNT and CDR2 YENEEA. The CDR3 has 15 residues. Trimming shortened V by 4 bases and J by 3 bases, and 15 bases separated the two germline ends. The CDR3 nucleotides read TGTGCCAGCAGCTCCGGGGGAGGGGATGACACTGAAGCTTTCTTT. The encoded protein is CASSSGGGDDTEAFF.

The chain joins TRBV7-2 to TRBJ2-3; 10 positions match TRBD2. The CDR3 is made up of 17 amino acids. The trim removed 5 bases at V and 6 bases at J, leaving 14 bases unmatched. CDR1 is SGHTA, CDR2 FQGNSA, per germline. Here the CDR3 DNA reads TGTGCCAGCAGCCCCGCAGCGGGGGGGCCCTCGGGTGATACGCAGTATTTT. Protein: CASSPAAGGPSGDTQYF.

This clone appeared a single time. This chain uses TRBV24-1 with TRBJ2-3, with TRBD2 matching over 9 bases. The V gene end was trimmed by 5 bases and the J gene end by 2 bases; junction bases not matched to a gene: 7. This CDR3 has 16 amino acids. The V gene's germline CDR1 is KGHDR and CDR2 SFDVKD. CDR3 coding DNA: TGTGCCACCAGTGCCTCAGCGGGAGGATACACAGATACGCAGTATTTT. Translating gives CATSASAGGYTDTQYF.

The V and J genes are TRBV18 and TRBJ2-7, with 7 positions matching TRBD2. This CDR3 has 16 amino acids. The V gene end was trimmed by 4 bases and the J gene end by 0 bases; junction bases not matched to a gene: 9. Per the germline V gene, CDR1 is KGHSH and CDR2 is LQKENI. The CDR3, as DNA: TGTGCCAGCTCACAAATTAGCGGGCAAAGCTCCTACGAGCAGTACTTC. Amino acid sequence: CASSQISGQSSYEQYF.

This chain connects TRBV11-3 to TRBJ1-1; 7 nucleotides line up with TRBD1. The CDR3 is made up of 14 amino acids. V lost 10 bases, J lost 5 bases, and 13 bases stayed unmatched. Germline V gives CDR1 SGHNT, CDR2 YENEEA. CDR3 coding DNA: TGTGCCACTACGACAGGGAAAGGGGAGACTGAAGCTTTCTTT. Its translation: CATTTGKGETEAFF.

The chain combines TRBV7-2 with TRBJ2-5; weak D call: TRBD1 (5 bases). This CDR3 spans 14 amino acids. Germline V gives CDR1 SGHTA, CDR2 FQGNSA. Trimming removed 2 bases at V and 3 bases at J, with 10 bases between. CDR3 coding DNA: TGTGCCAGCAGCTTAAGCCAGGGCAAAGAGACCCAGTACTTC. Translation gives CASSLSQGKETQYF.

This sequence joins TRBV27 and TRBJ1-1, with D possibly TRBD1 on 5 matching bases. In germline, CDR1 is MNHEY, CDR2 SMNVEV (reference sequence). V was cut by 7 bases and J by 8 bases, with 14 bases left in between. This CDR3 is 12 amino acids long. The CDR3 DNA sequence: TGTGCCAGCACCCTCCCGGGGGGGGAAGCTTTCTTT. This codes for CASTLPGGEAFF.

The chain joins TRBV27 to TRBJ2-2, with 9 bases identical to TRBD2. V was pared by 6 bases and J by 6 bases, with 8 bases of the junction left unmatched. Germline values: CDR1 MNHEY, CDR2 SMNVEV (reference sequence). This CDR3 has 15 amino acids. The CDR3 is CASSFVAGAAGELFF. In DNA form, the CDR3 reads TGTGCCAGCAGCTTCGTAGCGGGAGCGGCCGGGGAGCTGTTTTTT.

The chain links TRBV11-2 to TRBJ2-1; TRBD2 agrees at 8 bases. Germline-derived CDR1 and CDR2 are SGHAT and FQNNGV. Unmatched junction bases numbered 5, after V lost 1 base and J lost 3 bases. The CDR3 runs 16 residues. For the CDR3, the DNA is TGTGCCAGCAGCTTAGGAGCGGGGGTATTCTACAATGAGCAGTTCTTC. Amino acid sequence: CASSLGAGVFYNEQFF.

The chain links TRBV19 to TRBJ1-4, with D possibly matching TRBD1 (5 bases). Germline-derived CDR1 and CDR2 are LNHDA and SQIVND (reference sequence). V dropped 7 bases and J dropped 7 bases, with 16 bases sitting between them. This CDR3 is 14 amino acids long. The chain's CDR3 is CASNRGVFSEKLFF. The CDR3 DNA reads TGTGCCAGTAACCGGGGGGTGTTTTCTGAAAAACTGTTTTTT. Filled out from reference TRBV19 and TRBJ1-4, the complete variable domain reads DGGITQSPKYLFRKEGQNVTLSCEQNLNHDAMYWYRQDPGQGLRLIYYSQIVNDFQKGDIAEGYSVSREKKESFPLTVTSAQKNPTAFYLCASNRGVFSEKLFFGSGTQLSVL.

The chain links TRBV5-1 to TRBJ2-3, with D hard to call. Germline V lookup: CDR1 SGHRS, CDR2 YFSETQ. V lost 3 bases, J lost 1 base, and 3 bases lay in between. The CDR3 sequence is 12 residues long. CDR3 sequence: CASSYRTDTQYF. The CDR3 nucleotides read TGCGCCAGCAGCTACCGCACAGATACGCAGTATTTT. The whole variable domain, filled in from reference TRBV5-1 and TRBJ2-3, reads KAGVTQTPRYLIKTRGQQVTLSCSPISGHRSVSWYQQTPGQGLQFLFEYFSETQRNKGNFPGRFSGRQFSNSRSEMNVSTLELGDSALYLCASSYRTDTQYFGPGTRLTVL.

This chain connects TRBV5-1 to TRBJ1-2, with TRBD1 identical over 7 bases. The CDR3 is 15 residues long. V dropped 4 bases and J dropped 4; count of bases not matched to a gene: 10. Germline V lookup: CDR1 SGHRS, CDR2 YFSETQ. The CDR3 protein is CASSPSPGQLYGYTF. The DNA of the CDR3 is TGCGCCAGCAGCCCCTCACCGGGACAGCTCTATGGCTACACCTTC.

There are a few counts of this clone. V and J are TRBV6-5 and TRBJ1-3; D not resolved. V lost 6 bases, J lost 4 bases, and 16 bases lay in between. The CDR3 is 15 residues long. Germline V lookup: CDR1 MNHEY, CDR2 SVGAGI. The CDR3 DNA reads TGTGCCAGCAGCCCCCCGGGAGGGTACGGAAACACCATATATTTT. Translated, it gives CASSPPGGYGNTIYF.

This chain joins TRBV2 and TRBJ1-2, with a possible D match to TRBD1 (5 bases). V lost 4 bases, J lost 8 bases, and 11 bases lay in between. CDR3 length: 12 residues. Looked up from germline, CDR1 is SNHLY and CDR2 is FYNNEI. CDR3 bases: TGTGCCAGCAGTGGACAGTGGAGCGGCTACACCTTC. Amino acids: CASSGQWSGYTF.

A remark on this clone: Other DNA sequences from this sample encode an identical CDR3 as well. The chain has TRBV11-3 and TRBJ2-7; D is ambiguous. The CDR3 has 13 residues. Germline CDR1 and CDR2: SGHNT and YENEEA. V was pared by 1 base and J by 2 bases, with 6 bases between. CDR3 sequence: CASSLGRTYEQYF. Here the CDR3 DNA reads TGTGCCAGCAGCTTAGGCAGAACCTACGAGCAGTACTTC.